The present entry profiles one TCR beta chain with its context. Participant reports of clinical history set cohort assignment. This entry belongs to a study of blood T cell repertoires in COVID-19. At the level of the study: Sample material is recorded as cDNA or gDNA derived from T cells, B-cell-depleted T cells, or PBMCs.

Original processing methods: Reference gene primer amplification in the assay estimated nucleated cell counts. The assay was immunoSEQ multiplex PCR, and TCRdb's table has in-frame clones only and misses some. That table furnishes V, J and clone size, whereas the DNA furnished D and trimming. The sample has about 220,000 clones; roughly 80% are singletons. Sequenced material: PBMCs or T cells enriched from blood (not recorded which). The receptor was isolated from a woman in her thirties or forties with acute COVID-19.

CDR3 in DNA: TGTGCCAGTAGTATTTTGGGGACTGCTATGCCCCTCCACTTT. This encodes CASSILGTAMPLHF. The chain employs TRBV19 and TRBJ1-6; weak D call: TRBD1 (5 bases). Germline V gene data show CDR1 as LNHDA and CDR2 as SQIVND (reference sequence). V gave up 3 bases and J gave up 13 bases, with 16 bases separating them. CDR3 length equals 14 residues.